The 13 T cell receptor beta chains given below trace back to one sample, sequenced in a study of molecular identifiers for immune sequencing clone quantification. MiXCR, applied by TCRdb to the PCR reads, yields one record per CDR3 protein. The sample lists around 470,000 distinct CDR3 sequences, 25% seen once, with roughly 0.79% in the top ten. Sequenced material: naive CD8+ T cells from blood, with Jurkat cell RNA spiked in. Sample subset: FACS-sorted CD8+CD4-CCR7+CD45RA+ naive T cells. These TCRs come from a human donor in good health. Some libraries in this study had Jurkat cell RNA spiked in.

Many counts were recorded for this clonotype. The chain links TRBV7-2 to TRBJ2-5; a possible D gene is TRBD2 (5 bases). Trimming stripped 1 base from V and 5 bases from J, with 14 bases between. CDR1 is SGHTA and CDR2 is FQGNSA in the germline V gene. The CDR3 totals 15 residues. As DNA, the CDR3 is TGTGCCAGCAGCTTAGGGATCACTAGTTCCGAGACCCAGTACTTC. Translated, it gives CASSLGITSSETQYF.

On this clonotype: The junction differs from germline at one of its ends, possibly a read error. This rearrangement joins TRBV15 to TRBJ1-1; 7 nucleotides match TRBD1. Per the germline V gene, CDR1 is LNHNV and CDR2 is YYDKDF (reference sequence). CDR3 length equals 16 residues. CDR3 nucleotides: TGTGCCACCAGCGGAGACAGGGTAGATACGGACACTGAAGCTTTCTTT. It specifies CATSGDRVDTDTEAFF.

This chain links TRBV5-3 with TRBJ1-6; D gene unclear. TRBV5-3 is an ORF for which the function is uncertain. The CDR3 has 12 residues. V was cut by 9 bases and J by 8 bases, with 12 bases left in between. The CDR3 reads CATAGFHSPLHF. CDR3 coding DNA: TGTGCCACCGCGGGATTTCATTCACCCCTCCACTTT.

This clonotype was detected ten times or more. The J gene is TRBJ2-7, the V gene TRBV10-3; possible D gene TRBD1, 5 bases. Trimming removed 2 bases at V and 1 base at J, with 15 bases between. Germline V lookup: CDR1 ENHRY, CDR2 SYGVKD. The CDR3 length is 16 residues. CDR3 in amino acids: CAISEPRREGSYEQYF. DNA for the CDR3: TGTGCCATCAGTGAGCCCCGCAGGGAAGGATCCTACGAGCAGTACTTC.

V gene TRBV30 combines with J gene TRBJ2-3; D is tentatively TRBD1 or TRBD2 (5 bases each). CDR3 length: 15 residues. Germline V lookup: CDR1 GTSNPN, CDR2 SVGIG (reference sequence). The V gene lost 5 bases and the J gene lost 0 bases, with 15 bases spanning the gap. CDR3 loop: CAWAVGGASTDTQYF. The CDR3 bases are TGTGCCTGGGCAGTTGGGGGAGCTAGCACAGATACGCAGTATTTT.

This clonotype turned up a few times. J is TRBJ2-4 and V is TRBV7-9; 15 bases are shared with TRBD2. Germline V lookup: CDR1 SEHNR, CDR2 FQNEAQ (reference sequence). Trimming took 5 bases from V and 0 from J; bases not matched to a gene: 8. The CDR3 extends over 19 amino acids. In DNA, the CDR3 is TGTGCCAGCAGCCCGGGGACTAGCGGGGGGATCCTAGCCAAAAACATTCAGTACTTC. This sequence encodes CASSPGTSGGILAKNIQYF.

This clonotype was recorded a few times. The chain recombines TRBV20-1 with TRBJ2-1; 7 bases agree with TRBD1. Germline V lookup: CDR1 DFQATT, CDR2 SNEGSKA (reference sequence). Germline trimming cut 4 bases from V and 6 bases from J; bases unmatched to any gene: 12. This CDR3 is built from 15 residues. The DNA for the CDR3 is TGCAGTGCTACCTCCGGACAGGAAGGGGGCAATGAGCAGTTCTTC. This codes for CSATSGQEGGNEQFF.

A few counts support this clonotype. The chain employs TRBV29-1 and TRBJ2-7, with D perhaps TRBD1 (6 bases). Looked up from germline, CDR1 is SQVTM and CDR2 is ANQGSEA. V shed 4 bases and J shed 2 bases, with 12 bases lying between them. The CDR3 runs 13 residues. The CDR3 DNA reads TGCAGCGTTGCCCAGGGGCTTACCTACGAGCAGTACTTC. Translating it yields CSVAQGLTYEQYF.

About this clonotype itself: Being one base from a much bigger clone, this may be a read error. The chain uses TRBV6-2 or TRBV6-3 and TRBJ2-3; 8 bases are shared with TRBD1. Germline V CDR1 and CDR2: MNHEY, SVGEGT. The CDR3 spans 13 residues. CDR3 nucleotides: TGTGCCAGCAGTTGGACAGGGACAGCTACGCAGTATTTT. This encodes CASSWTGTATQYF.

The rearrangement links TRBV12-3 or TRBV12-4 to TRBJ2-5; 9 bases match TRBD2. The ends lost 3 bases at V and 1 base at J; junction bases unmatched: 6. The CDR3 is 16 amino acids. CDR3 bases: TGTGCCAGCAGTTTGATCCTAGCGGGAATCCAAGAGACCCAGTACTTC. As protein: CASSLILAGIQETQYF.

This clonotype was seen only a few times. The CDR3 spells CASSLLGDSNHEQYF. The CDR3 coding sequence is TGTGCCAGCAGCTTACTCGGGGACAGTAACCACGAGCAGTACTTC. The chain links TRBV13 to TRBJ2-7; 7 nucleotides agree with TRBD1. CDR1 and CDR2 from the germline V gene are PRHDT and FYEKMQ (reference sequence). This CDR3 region has 15 residues. The junction had 9 bases not matched to a gene; V was cut back by 2 bases and J by 5 bases.

This chain joins TRBV27 and TRBJ1-1; D is unclear. Germline V gene lookup returns CDR1 MNHEY and CDR2 SMNVEV (reference sequence). The CDR3 is made up of 15 amino acids. V lost 2 bases, J lost 0 bases, and 10 bases lay in between. In DNA, the CDR3 is TGTGCCAGCAGTTTAGGAGCTCAGATGAACACTGAAGCTTTCTTT. Encoded protein: CASSLGAQMNTEAFF.

This sequence joins TRBV30 and TRBJ2-7; no clear D gene. In germline, CDR1 is GTSNPN, CDR2 SVGIG (reference sequence). Trimming cost V 4 bases and J 0 bases, with 16 bases left between them. The CDR3 length is 15 residues. The chain's CDR3 is CAWKPKGVDSYEQYF. Written as DNA, the CDR3 is TGTGCCTGGAAACCAAAAGGCGTAGACTCCTACGAGCAGTACTTC.